This is a list of T cell receptor beta chains from one sample in a study of identical twins. Each CDR3 protein gets one entry after TCRdb re-called the 5' RACE reads with MiXCR. The sample holds about 150,000 distinct CDR3 sequences, roughly 3.3% seen once. The sequencing input was memory T cells sorted from blood. Receptors originate from a man aged 18 to 29 in good health. The CDR3 runs from the conserved cysteine through the conserved F or W. Clone size is shown for a subset of rows, as once, few, many or a class of expanded clone.

clone_size: many; j_call: TRBJ2-1; v_call: TRBV29-1; cdr3_aa: CSVAGRDEQFF
clone_size: many; j_call: TRBJ1-6; v_call: TRBV7-8; cdr3_aa: CASSGSGGASPLHF
clone_size: many; j_call: TRBJ1-1; v_call: TRBV11-2; cdr3_aa: CASSPGGGGNTEAFF
clone_size: few; j_call: TRBJ2-1; v_call: TRBV11-3; cdr3_aa: CASSAAGGSYNEQFF
clone_size: many; j_call: TRBJ1-2; v_call: TRBV21-1; cdr3_aa: CASGRGSYGYTF
clone_size: many; j_call: TRBJ2-7; v_call: TRBV5-1; cdr3_aa: CASSLNAGVGEQYF
clone_size: many; j_call: TRBJ1-1; v_call: TRBV28; cdr3_aa: CASSFRDTEAFF
clone_size: many; j_call: TRBJ2-5; v_call: TRBV29-1; cdr3_aa: CSVVMIRETQYF
clone_size: many; j_call: TRBJ2-3; v_call: TRBV29-1; cdr3_aa: CSVRDSSDTQYF
clone_size: many; j_call: TRBJ2-5; v_call: TRBV6-1; cdr3_aa: CASREGQGRQETQYF
clone_size: few; j_call: TRBJ2-7; v_call: TRBV7-8; cdr3_aa: CASSPYRLAGVSGRSYEQYF
clone_size: many; j_call: TRBJ1-6; v_call: TRBV7-2; cdr3_aa: CASSLQWTGSPLHF
clone_size: many; j_call: TRBJ1-1; v_call: TRBV29-1; cdr3_aa: CSVEDDRSSRAFF
clone_size: many; j_call: TRBJ2-5; v_call: TRBV10-3; cdr3_aa: CAITPGDGETQYF
clone_size: many; j_call: TRBJ2-2; v_call: TRBV12-3/TRBV12-4; cdr3_aa: CASSLATGYTGELFF
clone_size: many; j_call: TRBJ2-1; v_call: TRBV28; cdr3_aa: CASSFAGVAFWNEQFF
clone_size: many; j_call: TRBJ2-1; v_call: TRBV3-1; cdr3_aa: CASSPRLAGFTYNEQFF
clone_size: many; j_call: TRBJ1-1; v_call: TRBV19; cdr3_aa: CASTIGGYTEAFF
clone_size: many; j_call: TRBJ1-1; v_call: TRBV7-2; cdr3_aa: CASSTPQRSQEAFF
clone_size: many; j_call: TRBJ2-6; v_call: TRBV20-1; cdr3_aa: CSASPRSGANVLTF
clone_size: many; j_call: TRBJ2-4; v_call: TRBV7-2; cdr3_aa: CASSPTGTSGRARTYF
clone_size: many; j_call: TRBJ2-1; v_call: TRBV4-1; cdr3_aa: CASSGGPNEQFF
clone_size: NA; j_call: TRBJ2-5; v_call: TRBV4-2; cdr3_aa: CASSQVAGVGETQYF
clone_size: few; j_call: TRBJ2-1; v_call: TRBV20-1; cdr3_aa: CSAPPGLAGDAFSYNEQFF